The rows below give T cell receptor beta chains drawn from one sample of a study of CD8 T cells in Susac syndrome. In TCRdb, the immunoSEQ multiplex PCR reads were re-called with MiXCR into one record per CDR3 protein. Counted here are about 140,000 distinct CDR3 sequences, approximately 95% occurring once; the ten biggest clones make up 0.13% to 0.15%. Material for sequencing was CD4+ T cells from PBMCs. The receptor set was obtained from a human donor with Susac syndrome. Each CDR3 is given with its conserved first and last residue. The order of the fields is clone size, D gene, V gene, J gene, CDR3 protein, CDR3 DNA. The D gene is left open where the match is weak. Only part of the rows carry a size: once, few, many, or a class if the clone is expanded.

clone size: -
D gene: TRBD1
V gene: TRBV18
J gene: TRBJ2-7
CDR3 protein: CASSPVRDSNLEYF
CDR3 DNA: TGTGCCAGCTCACCCGTACGGGACAGCAATCTGGAGTACTTC

clone size: once
D gene: -
V gene: TRBV10-3
J gene: TRBJ2-5
CDR3 protein: CATTPGRGQETQYF
CDR3 DNA: TGTGCCACCACTCCGGGACGCGGGCAAGAGACCCAGTACTTC

clone size: -
D gene: -
V gene: TRBV5-4
J gene: TRBJ1-1
CDR3 protein: CASSLVRRLNTEAFF
CDR3 DNA: TGTGCCAGCAGCTTGGTGCGCAGATTGAACACTGAAGCTTTCTTT

clone size: -
D gene: TRBD1
V gene: TRBV30
J gene: TRBJ2-1
CDR3 protein: CAWGGQGRNNEQFF
CDR3 DNA: TGTGCCTGGGGGGGACAGGGTCGGAACAATGAGCAGTTCTTC

clone size: -
D gene: -
V gene: TRBV4-1
J gene: TRBJ1-5
CDR3 protein: CASSQQGPWANQPQHF
CDR3 DNA: TGCGCCAGCAGCCAACAGGGCCCTTGGGCCAATCAGCCCCAGCATTTT

clone size: -
D gene: -
V gene: TRBV27
J gene: TRBJ2-7
CDR3 protein: CASRRDTFFEQYF
CDR3 DNA: TGTGCCAGCCGCCGGGACACCTTCTTCGAGCAGTACTTC

clone size: -
D gene: TRBD1
V gene: TRBV29-1
J gene: TRBJ1-1
CDR3 protein: CSVSPGTGREAFF
CDR3 DNA: TGCAGCGTTTCTCCCGGGACAGGGAGGGAAGCTTTCTTT

clone size: -
D gene: -
V gene: TRBV18
J gene: TRBJ1-4
CDR3 protein: CASSTRAANEKLFF
CDR3 DNA: TGTGCCAGCTCAACCAGGGCGGCTAATGAAAAACTGTTTTTT

clone size: -
D gene: TRBD1
V gene: TRBV12-3/TRBV12-4
J gene: TRBJ1-1
CDR3 protein: CASRLRYPGTENTEAFF
CDR3 DNA: TGTGCCAGCAGACTACGGTATCCCGGGACAGAGAACACTGAAGCTTTCTTT

clone size: -
D gene: -
V gene: TRBV20-1
J gene: TRBJ1-2
CDR3 protein: CSALEGAGIANYGYTF
CDR3 DNA: TGCAGTGCCCTAGAGGGTGCAGGGATCGCTAACTATGGCTACACCTTC

clone size: once
D gene: TRBD2
V gene: TRBV12-3/TRBV12-4
J gene: TRBJ2-5
CDR3 protein: CASSFRGGPETQYF
CDR3 DNA: TGTGCCAGCAGTTTTCGGGGGGGGCCGGAGACCCAGTACTTC

clone size: -
D gene: -
V gene: TRBV9
J gene: TRBJ1-6
CDR3 protein: CASSVEGSNSPLHF
CDR3 DNA: TGTGCCAGCAGCGTAGAGGGATCCAATTCACCCCTCCACTTT